This TCR beta chain is from a study of read filtering for tumor transcriptome and immune sequencing. Study overall: Transcriptome libraries were built from DNase-treated RNA.

Molecular barcoded adaptors covering alpha/delta and beta/gamma chains were used on approximately 440 ng RNA. TCRdb reprocessed the reads via MiXCR and lists one record per CDR3 protein. Among over 50,000 distinct CDR3 sequences listed, roughly 19% were seen once. The V end lost 5 bases, the J end lost 2 bases, and 10 bases lay between the germline ends. This CDR3 comprises 13 residues. Per germline, CDR1 SGHRS and CDR2 YFSETQ. This clonotype was found many times. The source of this sequence is a donor aged 40 or older with multiple myeloma. The chain carries TRBV5-1 and TRBJ1-1; D remains ambiguous. The sample was a population of CD138-negative cells sorted from bone marrow. The CDR3 region has the DNA TGCGCCAGCAGTCGGGAGACAAACACTGAAGCTTTCTTT. The encoded protein is CASSRETNTEAFF.